The 27 T cell receptor beta chains below were found in one sample sequenced in a study of molecular identifiers for immune sequencing clone quantification. In TCRdb, the PCR reads were re-called with MiXCR into one record per CDR3 protein. The table shows 9,500 to 15,000 distinct CDR3 sequences, with approximately 15% occurring only once. The material sequenced was naive CD8+ T cells from blood, with Jurkat cell RNA spiked in. Subset reported: FACS-sorted CD8+CD4-CCR7+CD45RA+ naive T cells. The source of these receptors is a human donor in good health. Some libraries in this study had Jurkat cell RNA spiked in.

This chain connects TRBV7-9 to TRBJ2-7; D call uncertain. V shed 1 base and J shed 3 bases, with 7 bases lying between them. Per germline, CDR1 SEHNR and CDR2 FQNEAQ (reference sequence). The CDR3 is made up of 13 amino acids. DNA for the CDR3: TGTGCCAGCAGCTTAGGGAATGACTACGAGCAGTACTTC. As protein: CASSLGNDYEQYF.

This clonotype was recorded at least ten times. The chain combines TRBV6-5 with TRBJ2-2; D is ambiguous. The V end lost 5 bases, the J end lost 5 bases, and 21 bases lay between the germline ends. Germline CDR1 MNHEY, CDR2 SVGAGI. The CDR3 is 17 amino acids. For the CDR3, the DNA is TGTGCCAGCAGTCTCTCCTCGACTCATCTTCTTACCGGGGAGCTGTTTTTT. Residues: CASSLSSTHLLTGELFF.

This clonotype was seen repeatedly, ten times or more. This CDR3 is CASSTRTGYHEQYF. The CDR3 DNA is TGTGCCAGTAGCACCCGGACAGGTTACCACGAGCAGTACTTC. The chain employs TRBV19 and TRBJ2-7; 7 positions agree with TRBD1. Germline V CDR1 and CDR2: LNHDA, SQIVND (reference sequence). After removal of 6 bases from V and 5 bases from J, the junction contained 10 bases not matched to a gene. The CDR3 runs to 14 residues.

In the case of this clonotype: A much larger clone differs from this one at a single base, so this may be a read error. J is TRBJ2-7 and V is TRBV29-1; maybe TRBD2 (6 bases). The CDR3 has 12 amino acids. Germline V gives CDR1 SQVTM, CDR2 ANQGSEA. The CDR3 region has the DNA TGCAGCATTGAATGGGGAGGTAACGAGCAGTACTTC. Translation: CSIEWGGNEQYF.

This clonotype was found many times. This rearrangement joins TRBV6-1 to TRBJ1-2, with 7 nucleotides matching TRBD1. V shed 4 bases and J 2 bases; nucleotides not matched to a gene: 4. The CDR3 has 14 amino acids. The germline gives CDR1 MNHNS, CDR2 SASEGT. DNA for the CDR3: TGTGCCAGCAGTGGACTGGGACAGAACTATGGCTACACCTTC. It specifies CASSGLGQNYGYTF.

Many counts were recorded for this clonotype. The chain is built from TRBV5-6 and TRBJ1-5, with TRBD1 as a possible D gene (6 bases). The CDR3 runs 13 residues. The ends were cut back, 2 bases at V and 6 bases at J, with 9 bases in the middle. Germline values: CDR1 SGHDT, CDR2 YYEEEE. In DNA, the CDR3 is TGTGCCAGCAGCTTTAAAGGGGGTCAGCCCCAGCATTTT. Translated, it gives CASSFKGGQPQHF.

On this clonotype itself: A much larger clone sits a single nucleotide away, making a read error possible. This chain links TRBV4-1 with TRBJ2-7; the match to TRBD2 covers 12 bases. The germline CDR1 and CDR2 sequences are MGHRA and YSYEKL. The CDR3 is 16 amino acids. Trimming removed 2 bases from V and 4 bases from J; junction bases left unmatched: 6. CDR3 sequence (DNA): TGCGCCAGCAGCCAACAGACTAGCGGGGGATTTTACGAGCAGTACTTC. This codes for CASSQQTSGGFYEQYF.

Sample share makes this clonotype medium-sized. The chain links TRBV5-5 to TRBJ2-3, with D possibly TRBD2 on 5 matching bases. Trimming left V 0 bases short and J 0 bases short, with 23 bases between. The CDR3 has 20 residues. Germline V CDR1 and CDR2: SGHKS, YYEKEE (reference sequence). CDR3 bases: TGTGCCAGCAGCTTGGCGGTATTTATGCTAGCAGACGCGAGCACAGATACGCAGTATTTT. Protein sequence: CASSLAVFMLADASTDTQYF.

With respect to this clonotype: A read error may explain this, as a much larger clone is one base away. Because it lacks the conserved phenylalanine or tryptophan at the end, this CDR3 is likely a read error. CDR3 sequence (DNA): TGCAGCGTTGAAATGAGGGTTACGGAGACCCAGTACCTC. This codes for CSVEMRVTETQYL. J is TRBJ2-5 and V is TRBV29-1; a possible D gene is TRBD2 (5 bases). Looked up from germline, CDR1 is SQVTM and CDR2 is ANQGSEA. CDR3 length: 13 residues. Trimming stripped 2 bases from V and 5 bases from J, with 12 bases between.

This clonotype was seen a few times. The chain is built from TRBV7-9 and TRBJ2-7; D is unclear. There are 11 residues in the CDR3. Trimming removed 10 bases from V and 6 bases from J, with 13 bases in between. The germline V gene has CDR1 SEHNR and CDR2 FQNEAQ (reference sequence). The CDR3 reads CATTHLPEQYF. CDR3 DNA sequence: TGTGCCACCACCCACCTCCCCGAGCAGTACTTC.

By share, this clonotype ranks as medium-sized. V and J are TRBV28 and TRBJ1-1; D might be TRBD1 (5 bases). The CDR3 extends over 13 amino acids. Germline lookup yields CDR1 MDHEN and CDR2 SYDVKM. V lost 6 bases, J lost 3 bases, and 11 bases lay in between. As DNA, the CDR3 is TGTGCCAGCAGGCAGCAGGGCCACACTGAAGCTTTCTTT. Its translation: CASRQQGHTEAFF.

The sample holds many counts of this clonotype. The V call is TRBV7-8, the J call TRBJ2-5; 14 bases agree with TRBD2. The CDR3 is 17 amino acids. Germline V gene sequence: CDR1 SGHVS, CDR2 FQNEAQ. V shed 2 bases and J 2 bases; nucleotides not matched to a gene: 4. This chain's CDR3 is CASSLSWTSGRQETQYF. The CDR3 region has the DNA TGTGCCAGCAGCTTATCCTGGACTAGCGGGAGGCAAGAGACCCAGTACTTC.

By share, this clonotype ranks as medium-sized (0.01 to 0.1%). The chain combines TRBV30 with TRBJ1-2, with D unresolved. Per germline, CDR1 GTSNPN and CDR2 SVGIG (reference sequence). V was clipped by 3 bases and J by 4 bases, with 6 bases between them. The CDR3 covers 11 residues. DNA of the CDR3: TGTGCCTGGAGGGACGGCTATGGCTACACCTTC. Its translation is CAWRDGYGYTF.

This clonotype was seen ten or more times. The chain combines TRBV29-1 with TRBJ2-7, with 9 bases aligning to TRBD1. The CDR3 runs 15 residues. Germline loops: CDR1 SQVTM, CDR2 ANQGSEA. V lost 4 bases and J lost 1; bases outside the gene matches: 8. The CDR3 loop reads CSVVATGGYSYEQYF. Written as DNA, the CDR3 is TGCAGCGTTGTCGCAACAGGGGGCTATTCCTACGAGCAGTACTTC.

This clonotype is medium-sized within its sample. V and J are TRBV20-1 and TRBJ2-3; 9 bases match TRBD2. The CDR3 consists of 15 residues. Germline V gene sequence: CDR1 DFQATT, CDR2 SNEGSKA (reference sequence). Losses at the gene ends were 6 bases for V and 5 bases for J; bases not matched to a gene: 12. The CDR3: CSAPLTSGMGDTQYF. The DNA for the CDR3 is TGCAGTGCCCCCCTGACTAGCGGTATGGGAGATACGCAGTATTTT.

Details on this clonotype: This could be a read error, since a much larger clone is one nucleotide away. J is TRBJ2-7 and V is TRBV7-6; D is possibly TRBD1 (5 bases). The ends were cut back, 5 bases at V and 3 bases at J, with 17 bases in the middle. The CDR3 loop spans 15 amino acids. The germline V gene encodes CDR1 SGHVS and CDR2 FNYEAQ. The CDR3 sequence: CASSPALGESYEQYF. In DNA form, the CDR3 reads TGTGCCAGCAGCCCCGCGTTAGGGGAAAGCTACGAGCAGTACTTC.

This clonotype is medium-sized. The chain is built from TRBV7-8 and TRBJ2-2, with no clear D. Trimming removed 5 bases at V and 0 bases at J, with 10 bases between. CDR1 and CDR2 from the germline V gene are SGHVS and FQNEAQ. CDR3 length equals 15 residues. The CDR3 is CASSPLIANTGELFF. The CDR3 nucleotides are TGTGCCAGCAGCCCCCTAATCGCGAACACCGGGGAGCTGTTTTTT.

In this sample, this clonotype is medium-sized (0.01 to 0.1%). The chain has TRBV11-2 and TRBJ2-7, with 11 bases matching TRBD2. This CDR3 has 16 residues. CDR1 is SGHAT, CDR2 FQNNGV, per germline. Unmatched junction bases numbered 6, after V lost 1 base and J lost 4 bases. CDR3 in amino acids: CASSLGFSSGGYEQYF. The CDR3 DNA reads TGTGCCAGCAGCTTAGGTTTTTCTAGCGGGGGGTACGAGCAGTACTTC.

This clonotype has a handful of counts. V gene TRBV5-6 combines with J gene TRBJ2-7, with 7 bases identical to TRBD2. J was trimmed by 2 bases and V by 7 bases; bases with no gene match: 9. CDR3 size: 14 residues. Germline assignment: CDR1 SGHDT and CDR2 YYEEEE. The CDR3 reads CASGRGEGAYEQYF. The CDR3 DNA sequence: TGTGCCAGCGGCCGGGGGGAGGGAGCCTACGAGCAGTACTTC.

In its sample, this clonotype ranks as medium-sized. In nucleotides, the CDR3 is TGCAGTGGAGAGGGGGGGGGGCCAGATACGCAGTATTTT. Its translation is CSGEGGGPDTQYF. The rearrangement joins TRBV20-1 to TRBJ2-3; D might be TRBD2 (7 bases). Looked up from germline, CDR1 is DFQATT and CDR2 is SNEGSKA (reference sequence). This CDR3 comprises 13 residues. V was pared by 7 bases and J by 4 bases, with 15 bases between.

This clonotype has only a few counts. The chain links TRBV14 to TRBJ2-7, with TRBD1 matching over 7 bases. Per germline, CDR1 SGHDN and CDR2 FVKESK. The CDR3 is made up of 17 amino acids. V was clipped by 3 bases and J by 5 bases; unmatched bases: 16. The CDR3 region has the DNA TGTGCCAGCAGCCACCAGGGCCCGGCACAGGGGTACCACGAGCAGTACTTC. Amino acid sequence: CASSHQGPAQGYHEQYF.

This clonotype was observed many times. The rearrangement uses TRBV6-1 and TRBJ1-5; tentatively, D is TRBD1 (5 bases). Germline lookup yields CDR1 MNHNS and CDR2 SASEGT. V was pared by 4 bases and J by 3 bases, with 16 bases between. The CDR3 consists of 16 residues. Here the CDR3 DNA reads TGTGCCAGCAGTGCCGCCCGACAGAGATCCAATCAGCCCCAGCATTTT. This codes for CASSAARQRSNQPQHF.

This clonotype ranks as medium-sized. This chain joins TRBV27 and TRBJ2-7; TRBD2 matches 13 bases. Germline trimming cut 2 bases from V and 5 bases from J; bases unmatched to any gene: 3. The germline V gene has CDR1 MNHEY and CDR2 SMNVEV (reference sequence). The CDR3 has 15 residues. The CDR3 here is CASSLGLAGVDEQYF. The CDR3 coding sequence is TGTGCCAGCAGTTTAGGACTAGCGGGAGTTGACGAGCAGTACTTC.

This clonotype is categorized as medium-sized. The chain is built from TRBV7-9 and TRBJ2-3; D possibly uses TRBD1 or TRBD2 (5 bases each). In germline, CDR1 is SEHNR, CDR2 FQNEAQ (reference sequence). The CDR3 spans 18 residues. V shed 5 bases and J shed 0 bases, with 21 bases lying between them. The CDR3 spells CASSPRATGAVSTDTQYF. CDR3 DNA sequence: TGTGCCAGCAGCCCGCGGGCGACTGGGGCCGTCAGCACAGATACGCAGTATTTT.

As for this clonotype: This may come from a read error, since a much larger clone is one base off. The rearrangement uses TRBV9 and TRBJ2-3, with D possibly matching TRBD2 (6 bases). The CDR3 totals 15 residues. The V end lost 4 bases, the J end lost 4 bases, and 16 bases lay between the germline ends. CDR1 and CDR2 (germline): SGDLS, YYNGEE. CDR3 nucleotides: TGTGCCAGCAGCATAGGGGCCGGGAGCTCAGATACGCAGTATTTT. It codes for CASSIGAGSSDTQYF.

This sequence joins TRBV11-3 and TRBJ1-1; 7 bases match TRBD1. The length of the CDR3 is 15 residues. V was pared by 5 bases and J by 4 bases, with 10 bases of the junction left unmatched. In germline, CDR1 is SGHNT, CDR2 YENEEA. CDR3 DNA sequence: TGTGCCAGCAGCCCCCGGGCAGGGGGTGGCACTGAAGCTTTCTTT. Amino acid sequence: CASSPRAGGGTEAFF.

On this clonotype itself: A much larger clone lies one base from this, so it may be a read error. The CDR3 protein is CASNQDSGTSGMYNEQFF. The CDR3 nucleotides read TGCGCCAGCAACCAAGATTCGGGGACTAGCGGGATGTACAATGAGCAGTTCTTC. V usage is TRBV4-3 and J usage is TRBJ2-1; TRBD2 aligns across 13 bases. Germline-derived CDR1 and CDR2 are LGHNA and YSLEER. This CDR3 is 18 amino acids long.